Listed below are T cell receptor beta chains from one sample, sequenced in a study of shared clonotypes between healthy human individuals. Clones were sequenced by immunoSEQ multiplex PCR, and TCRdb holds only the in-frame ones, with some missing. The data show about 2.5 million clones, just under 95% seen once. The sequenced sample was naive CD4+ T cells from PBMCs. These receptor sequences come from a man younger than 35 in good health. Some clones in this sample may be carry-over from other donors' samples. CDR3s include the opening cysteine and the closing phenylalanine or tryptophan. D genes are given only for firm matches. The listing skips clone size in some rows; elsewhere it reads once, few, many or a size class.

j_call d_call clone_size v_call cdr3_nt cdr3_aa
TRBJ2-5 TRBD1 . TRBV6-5 TGTGCCAGCAGCCGGGACAGGGGGCGTGAGACCCAGTACTTC CASSRDRGRETQYF
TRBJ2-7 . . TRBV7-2 TGTGCCAGCAGCTTAGATTACCTGGGTAGTCACGAGCAGTACTTC CASSLDYLGSHEQYF
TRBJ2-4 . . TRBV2 TGTGCCAGCGATCGGGAACTAGCCAAAAACATTCAGTACTTC CASDRELAKNIQYF
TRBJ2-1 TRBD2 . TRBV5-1 TGCGCCAGCAGCGTGCTAGCGGATAATGAGCAGTTCTTC CASSVLADNEQFF
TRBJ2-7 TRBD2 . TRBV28 TGTGCCAGCAGTATTCTAGCGGGAGACGGCGACGAGCAGTACTTC CASSILAGDGDEQYF
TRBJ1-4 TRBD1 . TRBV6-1 TGTGCCAGCGGGGGACAGGGGGAGCCTAATGAAAAACTGTTTTTT CASGGQGEPNEKLFF
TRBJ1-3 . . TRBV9 TGTGCCAGCAGCGTAGGAACAGGCGTCTCTGGAAACACCATATATTTT CASSVGTGVSGNTIYF
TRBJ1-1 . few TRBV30 TGTGCCTGGAGGCCTCGGGACCGCGGGAACACTGAAGCTTTCTTT CAWRPRDRGNTEAFF
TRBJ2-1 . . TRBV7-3 TGTGCCAGCAGCTCATCCAGGGACGATGAGCAGTTCTTC CASSSSRDDEQFF
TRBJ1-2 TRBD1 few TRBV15 TGTGCCACCAGCACAGGGGGCCAAAACTATGGCTACACCTTC CATSTGGQNYGYTF
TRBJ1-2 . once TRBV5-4 TGTGCCAGCAGCCCGGGTGGCAGGACGACCTCTAACTATGGCTACACCTTC CASSPGGRTTSNYGYTF
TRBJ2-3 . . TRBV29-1 TGCAGCGTTGAGGCGGCGGGAGATACGCAGTATTTT CSVEAAGDTQYF
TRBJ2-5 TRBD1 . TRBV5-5 TGTGCCAGCAGCACGACAGGGGCCACCCAGTACTTC CASSTTGATQYF
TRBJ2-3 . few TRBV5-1 TGCGCCAGCACCGAACCGGGTGTAGCCGCAGATACGCAGTATTTT CASTEPGVAADTQYF
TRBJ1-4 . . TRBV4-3 TGCGCCAGCAGCCAGACGCCCATGACCAAGGGGTATGAAAAACTGTTTTTT CASSQTPMTKGYEKLFF
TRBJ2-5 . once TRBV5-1 TGCGCCAGCAGCTTGGGGCTGTATTTTGGGGAAGAGACCCAGTACTTC CASSLGLYFGEETQYF
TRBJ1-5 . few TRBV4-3 TGCGCCAGCAGCCAAGATTTCTCCCAGCCCCAGCATTTT CASSQDFSQPQHF
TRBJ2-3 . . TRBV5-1 TGCGCCAGCAGGATCACAGATACGCAGTATTTT CASRITDTQYF
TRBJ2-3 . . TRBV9 TGTGCCAGCAGCGTCTCACTAACCACAGATACGCAGTATTTT CASSVSLTTDTQYF
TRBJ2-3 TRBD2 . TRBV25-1 TGTGCCAGCAGTGAAGTCGGTCCAGCGGGAGACAGGGATACGCAGTATTTT CASSEVGPAGDRDTQYF
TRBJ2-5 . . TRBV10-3 TGTGCCATCAAAGAGGACCAAGAGACCCAGTACTTC CAIKEDQETQYF
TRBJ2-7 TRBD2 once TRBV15 TGTGCCACCAGCAGACTCCAAGGACTAGCGGGCGAGCAGTACTTC CATSRLQGLAGEQYF
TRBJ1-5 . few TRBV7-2 TGTGCCAGCAGCTTAAAGGGCCAGCCCCAGCATTTT CASSLKGQPQHF
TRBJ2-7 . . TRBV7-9 TGTGCCAGCAGCTTTCCCGGATCCTACGAGCAGTACTTC CASSFPGSYEQYF
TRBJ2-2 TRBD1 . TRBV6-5 TGTGCCAGCCGACAGGGTTTCGGGGAGCTGTTTTTT CASRQGFGELFF
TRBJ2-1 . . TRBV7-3 TGTGCCAGCAGCTTATCGTCTGGGAGATACAATGAGCAGTTCTTC CASSLSSGRYNEQFF
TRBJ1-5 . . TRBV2 TGTGCCAGCAGGGCTTCTAGGGGAACGGGCAATCAGCCCCAGCATTTT CASRASRGTGNQPQHF
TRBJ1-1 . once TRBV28 TGTGCCAGCAGTACCTACAGGACTGCCCTGAACACTGAAGCTTTCTTT CASSTYRTALNTEAFF
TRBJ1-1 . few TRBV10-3 TGTGCCATCAAAAGGGACATCCTCCCCACTGAAGCTTTCTTT CAIKRDILPTEAFF
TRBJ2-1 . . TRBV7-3 TGTGCCAGCAGCCCCACCGGGACCGCCGGTGAGCAGTTCTTC CASSPTGTAGEQFF
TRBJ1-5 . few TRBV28 TGTGCCAGCAGTTCCCTGTATCAGCCCCAGCATTTT CASSSLYQPQHF
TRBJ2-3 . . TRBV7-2 TGTGCCAGCAGCCCCGACAGGTTCACAGATACGCAGTATTTT CASSPDRFTDTQYF
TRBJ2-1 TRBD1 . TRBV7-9 TGTGCCAGCAGCTCGCGGGACAGGATTTCCGATGAGCAGTTCTTC CASSSRDRISDEQFF
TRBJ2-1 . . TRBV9 TGTGCCAGCAGCGTAGGTTGGTCCTACAATGAGCAGTTCTTC CASSVGWSYNEQFF
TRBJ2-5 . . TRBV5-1 TGCGCCAGCAGCTTGGGGGGTACAGGGAGAGAGACCCAGTACTTC CASSLGGTGRETQYF
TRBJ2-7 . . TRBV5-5 TGTGCCAGCAGCTTGCCGGGGGAACAGTACTTC CASSLPGEQYF
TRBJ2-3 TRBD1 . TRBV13 TGTGCCAGCAGCCGGGACAGGGGGGATCGCACAGATACGCAGTATTTT CASSRDRGDRTDTQYF
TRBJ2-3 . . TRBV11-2 TGTGCCAGCAGCCAGCCTTTGAGCAGAGGCACAGATACGCAGTATTTT CASSQPLSRGTDTQYF
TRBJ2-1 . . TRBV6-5 TGTGCCAGCGGCGACGTCGAGCAGTTCTTC CASGDVEQFF
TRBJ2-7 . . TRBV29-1 TGCAGCGTTGCCTCTACCGGGCAGGGTAAGAGATCCGTCTTCTACGAGCAGTACTTC CSVASTGQGKRSVFYEQYF
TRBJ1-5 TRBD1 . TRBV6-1 TGTGCCAGCAGTGGCTCGGGACAGCGCAATCAGCCCCAGCATTTT CASSGSGQRNQPQHF
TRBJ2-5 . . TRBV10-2 TGCGCCAGCAGTGAGTCGTTTTTCGACAGCGGATTCAAAGAGACCCAGTACTTC CASSESFFDSGFKETQYF
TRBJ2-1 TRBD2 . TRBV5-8 TGTGCCAGCAGACGGGTTCTAGCGGATTCCTACAATGAGCAGTTCTTC CASRRVLADSYNEQFF
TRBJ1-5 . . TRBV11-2 TGTGCCAGCAGCTTAGGGTCAGGTCAGAATCAGCCCCAGCATTTT CASSLGSGQNQPQHF
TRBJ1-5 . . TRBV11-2 TGTGCCAGCAGCTTAGTAGGGGACGGCAATCAGCCCCAGCATTTT CASSLVGDGNQPQHF
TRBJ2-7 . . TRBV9 TGTGCCAGCAGCGTAGCTGGGGGAGGTGGCCACGAGCAGTACTTC CASSVAGGGGHEQYF
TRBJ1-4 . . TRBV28 TGTGCCAGCAGTTTAACCACAGCAGGTGAAAAACTGTTTTTT CASSLTTAGEKLFF
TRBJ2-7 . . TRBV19 TGTGCCAGTAGTAGCCCCCGTGACACCGCCTACGAGCAGTACTTC CASSSPRDTAYEQYF
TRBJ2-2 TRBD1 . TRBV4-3 TGCGCCAGCAGACAGACAGGGACCGGGGAGCTGTTTTTT CASRQTGTGELFF
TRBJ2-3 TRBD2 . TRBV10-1 TGCGCCAGCAGTAAGGGACTAGCGGAGTCCACAGATACGCAGTATTTT CASSKGLAESTDTQYF
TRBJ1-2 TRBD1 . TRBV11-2 TGTGCCAGCAGCTTAGATGGGGACAGGTTTTATGGCTACACCTTC CASSLDGDRFYGYTF
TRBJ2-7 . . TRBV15 TGTGCCACCAGCAGAGAACCGGCGGACTCCTACGAGCAGTACTTC CATSREPADSYEQYF
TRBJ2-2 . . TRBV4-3 TGCGCCAGCAGCCAACAAATCCAGGAAGACACCGGGGAGCTGTTTTTT CASSQQIQEDTGELFF